Listed below are T cell receptor beta chains from one sample, sequenced in a study of cytomegalovirus exposure and HLA in healthy donors. TCRdb's copy holds only in-frame clones and misses some; the assay was immunoSEQ multiplex PCR. This sample carries some 150,000 clones, about three quarters of them seen once, and the ten largest clones take approximately 1.8%. The sample comprised PBMCs. The receptors were gathered from a female donor in good health and CMV-seropositive. Each CDR3 is given with its conserved first and last residue. A D gene is named only where the DNA matches it firmly. The size entry is marked missing in some rows and otherwise reads once, few, many or a size class.

cdr3_aa: CASSQAAGADRTGELFF
cdr3_nt: TGTGCCAGCAGCCAAGCGGCGGGGGCGGACAGAACCGGGGAGCTGTTTTTT
clone_size: NA
v_call: TRBV4-2
d_call: NA
j_call: TRBJ2-2

cdr3_aa: CASTMSGRQVTDTQYF
cdr3_nt: TGTGCCAGCACCATGAGTGGCAGGCAGGTCACAGATACGCAGTATTTT
clone_size: NA
v_call: TRBV5-5
d_call: NA
j_call: TRBJ2-3

cdr3_aa: CASSLLQEGTEAFF
cdr3_nt: TGTGCCAGCAGCTTATTACAGGAAGGGACTGAAGCTTTCTTT
clone_size: NA
v_call: TRBV7-3
d_call: NA
j_call: TRBJ1-1

cdr3_aa: CASSFGHNRDNTEAFF
cdr3_nt: TGCGCCAGCAGCTTCGGACACAACAGGGATAACACTGAAGCTTTCTTT
clone_size: NA
v_call: TRBV5-1
d_call: NA
j_call: TRBJ1-1

cdr3_aa: CASSQEPTGWEQPQHF
cdr3_nt: TGCGCCAGCAGCCAAGAACCAACAGGGTGGGAGCAGCCCCAGCATTTT
clone_size: few
v_call: TRBV4-1
d_call: NA
j_call: TRBJ1-5

cdr3_aa: CASSLIAGGETQYF
cdr3_nt: TGCGCCAGCAGCTTGATAGCGGGGGGAGAGACCCAGTACTTC
clone_size: NA
v_call: TRBV5-1
d_call: TRBD2
j_call: TRBJ2-5

cdr3_aa: CASRRGTYSNQPQHF
cdr3_nt: TGTGCCAGCAGGAGAGGTACTTATAGCAATCAGCCCCAGCATTTT
clone_size: NA
v_call: TRBV6-5
d_call: NA
j_call: TRBJ1-5

cdr3_aa: CASSATGTSEKLFF
cdr3_nt: TGTGCCAGCAGCGCCACAGGGACGAGTGAAAAACTGTTTTTT
clone_size: NA
v_call: TRBV7-8
d_call: NA
j_call: TRBJ1-4

cdr3_aa: CASSLHDTSNQPQHF
cdr3_nt: TGTGCCAGCAGCTTGCATGACACCAGCAATCAGCCCCAGCATTTT
clone_size: once
v_call: TRBV5-6
d_call: NA
j_call: TRBJ1-5

cdr3_aa: CASGARQGTLAKNIQYF
cdr3_nt: TGTGCCAGTGGGGCCCGACAGGGAACGCTAGCCAAAAACATTCAGTACTTC
clone_size: NA
v_call: TRBV19
d_call: TRBD1
j_call: TRBJ2-4

cdr3_aa: CASSQDSMNTEAFF
cdr3_nt: TGTGCCAGCTCACAGGACAGTATGAACACTGAAGCTTTCTTT
clone_size: NA
v_call: TRBV18
d_call: NA
j_call: TRBJ1-1

cdr3_aa: CASSEALTSGGLEQFF
cdr3_nt: TGTGCCAGCAGTGAAGCGCTTACAAGCGGGGGGCTCGAGCAGTTCTTC
clone_size: NA
v_call: TRBV6-1
d_call: TRBD2
j_call: TRBJ2-1

cdr3_aa: CASSPGESSGNTIYF
cdr3_nt: TGTGCCAGCAGCCCCGGGGAGAGCTCTGGAAACACCATATATTTT
clone_size: few
v_call: TRBV7-9
d_call: NA
j_call: TRBJ1-3

cdr3_aa: CASSLVTGGYSYEQYF
cdr3_nt: TGTGCCAGCAGCTTGGTGACAGGGGGTTACTCCTACGAGCAGTACTTC
clone_size: NA
v_call: TRBV5-6
d_call: TRBD1
j_call: TRBJ2-7

cdr3_aa: CASSQDGYPGELFF
cdr3_nt: TGCGCCAGCAGCCAAGACGGGTATCCCGGGGAGCTGTTTTTT
clone_size: NA
v_call: TRBV4-1
d_call: NA
j_call: TRBJ2-2

cdr3_aa: CASSSTGTNYGYTF
cdr3_nt: TGTGCCAGCAGTTCGACAGGAACCAACTATGGCTACACCTTC
clone_size: NA
v_call: TRBV28
d_call: NA
j_call: TRBJ1-2

cdr3_aa: CASSSNPGQGIGEQFF
cdr3_nt: TGTGCCAGCAGCTCCAATCCGGGACAGGGTATAGGGGAGCAGTTCTTC
clone_size: NA
v_call: TRBV14
d_call: TRBD1
j_call: TRBJ2-1

cdr3_aa: CASSKGDGSNYGYTF
cdr3_nt: TGTGCCAGTAGTAAGGGGGACGGTTCTAACTATGGCTACACCTTC
clone_size: few
v_call: TRBV19
d_call: NA
j_call: TRBJ1-2

cdr3_aa: CARSFGGLAGGAISYEQYF
cdr3_nt: TGTGCCAGAAGCTTCGGCGGACTAGCGGGAGGGGCCATCTCCTACGAGCAGTACTTC
clone_size: NA
v_call: TRBV5-3
d_call: TRBD2
j_call: TRBJ2-7

cdr3_aa: CASSLTGNNQPQHF
cdr3_nt: TGTGCCAGCAGCTTAACAGGAAACAATCAGCCCCAGCATTTT
clone_size: NA
v_call: TRBV7-9
d_call: NA
j_call: TRBJ1-5

cdr3_aa: CASSETSQFEETQYF
cdr3_nt: TGTGCCAGCAGTGAGACTAGCCAGTTCGAAGAGACCCAGTACTTC
clone_size: few
v_call: TRBV2
d_call: TRBD2
j_call: TRBJ2-5

cdr3_aa: CASGTRQGSYEQYF
cdr3_nt: TGCGCCAGCGGCACCCGACAGGGCTCCTACGAGCAGTACTTC
clone_size: NA
v_call: TRBV5-1
d_call: TRBD1
j_call: TRBJ2-7